A selection of T cell receptor beta chains follows, all from one sample in a study of CD8 T cell repertoires and HIV-1 epitope variants. No antigen has been assigned to these receptors. Assay used: immunoSEQ multiplex PCR; TCRdb lists only in-frame clones, some missing. The sample lists about 7,100 clones, 60% to 70% occurring once. The sample consisted of cultured CD8+ T cells derived from PBMCs. The receptors were sampled from a male donor with HIV. The CDR3 runs from the conserved cysteine through the conserved F or W.

v_gene: TRBV19
j_gene: TRBJ1-6
CDR3aa: CASSKVRASYNSPLHF

v_gene: TRBV6-1
j_gene: TRBJ2-2
CDR3aa: CASSGGQGNTGELFF

v_gene: TRBV4-3
j_gene: TRBJ1-4
CDR3aa: CASSQKFGQQKLFF

v_gene: TRBV10-2
j_gene: TRBJ2-7
CDR3aa: CASSAGTYEQYF

v_gene: TRBV6-1
j_gene: TRBJ2-1
CDR3aa: CASSVGGREQFF

v_gene: TRBV4-3
j_gene: TRBJ2-1
CDR3aa: CASSQSGTSGDNEQFF

v_gene: TRBV5-1
j_gene: TRBJ1-5
CDR3aa: CASSPGADQPQHF

v_gene: TRBV6-5
j_gene: TRBJ2-5
CDR3aa: CASSTGTAQETQYF

v_gene: TRBV7-9
j_gene: TRBJ1-4
CDR3aa: CASSPPGTDEKLFF

v_gene: TRBV11-2
j_gene: TRBJ2-3
CDR3aa: CASSLDRGPDTQYF

v_gene: TRBV5-1
j_gene: TRBJ2-7
CDR3aa: CASSLGLQAPEQYF

v_gene: TRBV4-3
j_gene: TRBJ2-2
CDR3aa: CASSQGGEETGELFF

v_gene: TRBV9
j_gene: TRBJ2-1
CDR3aa: CASSAYSGQGGYNEQFF

v_gene: TRBV6-5
j_gene: TRBJ2-7
CDR3aa: CASSYSPGTSFYEQYF

v_gene: TRBV11-2
j_gene: TRBJ1-1
CDR3aa: CASSLSPGAATEAFF

v_gene: TRBV9
j_gene: TRBJ2-5
CDR3aa: CASSGRGGERQETQYF

v_gene: TRBV6-1
j_gene: TRBJ2-3
CDR3aa: CASSSRLAPTQYF

v_gene: TRBV9
j_gene: TRBJ2-2
CDR3aa: CASSVVGSPNTGELFF

v_gene: TRBV5-6
j_gene: TRBJ2-3
CDR3aa: CASSTGSTDTQYF

v_gene: TRBV28
j_gene: TRBJ2-7
CDR3aa: CASRHGTAPNTYEQYF

v_gene: TRBV10-1
j_gene: TRBJ2-1
CDR3aa: CASSDPLRTDEQFF

v_gene: TRBV10-3
j_gene: TRBJ1-2
CDR3aa: CAINGEVRGYTF

v_gene: TRBV6-1
j_gene: TRBJ2-3
CDR3aa: CASSDRWEGTDTQYF

v_gene: TRBV7-3
j_gene: TRBJ2-3
CDR3aa: CASSSSGDTQYF

v_gene: TRBV19
j_gene: TRBJ2-1
CDR3aa: CASTHLTSGSRNEQFF

v_gene: TRBV7-2
j_gene: TRBJ2-3
CDR3aa: CASTDRGRTDTQYF

v_gene: TRBV6-5
j_gene: TRBJ1-4
CDR3aa: CASSSGPRSNEKLFF

v_gene: TRBV6-1
j_gene: TRBJ1-5
CDR3aa: CATNRDQPQHF

v_gene: TRBV29-1
j_gene: TRBJ2-4
CDR3aa: CSVEDQDRAKNIQYF

v_gene: TRBV6-6
j_gene: TRBJ2-5
CDR3aa: CASSRGQVGETQYF

v_gene: TRBV2
j_gene: TRBJ1-1
CDR3aa: CASSQGNTEAFF

v_gene: TRBV7-9
j_gene: TRBJ2-5
CDR3aa: CASSHPPGQGRQETQYF

v_gene: TRBV5-6
j_gene: TRBJ2-2
CDR3aa: CASSSSGAAGELFF

v_gene: TRBV6-5
j_gene: TRBJ2-7
CDR3aa: CASSYTGTGYEQYF

v_gene: TRBV4-1
j_gene: TRBJ2-2
CDR3aa: CASSQGLAGGTGELFF

v_gene: TRBV29-1
j_gene: TRBJ2-2
CDR3aa: CSVEATQGWGTGELFF

v_gene: TRBV7-9
j_gene: TRBJ2-1
CDR3aa: CASSSGSNEQFF

v_gene: TRBV10-1
j_gene: TRBJ2-7
CDR3aa: CASSARKDTGYHEQYF

v_gene: TRBV28
j_gene: TRBJ1-1
CDR3aa: CASSPTRRLNTEAFF

v_gene: TRBV28
j_gene: TRBJ2-7
CDR3aa: CASSLEQGAFWYEQYF

v_gene: TRBV11-3
j_gene: TRBJ2-2
CDR3aa: CASSLLTGGTGELFF

v_gene: TRBV5-4
j_gene: TRBJ1-2
CDR3aa: CASSPRQGHHSDYGYTF

v_gene: TRBV28
j_gene: TRBJ1-2
CDR3aa: CASSLATGVNGYTF

v_gene: TRBV28
j_gene: TRBJ2-7
CDR3aa: CASRGTGGSYEQYF